This T cell receptor (beta chain) emerged from a study of T cell responses to AZD1222 COVID-19 vaccine. Study information: Second-dose groups at about 4 or about 12 weeks were pooled. Study-wide results and limits: Repertoire sampling occurred only after the peak T cell response. Donor demographics were predominantly white British with a female majority; clonal diversity may be underestimated. After two AZD1222 doses, spike-specific TCR breadth and depth rose versus day 0.

Profiled with immunoSEQ multiplex PCR; TCRdb holds only in-frame clones, not every one. Of tens of thousands of clones in the sample, approximately 85% were seen once. With regard to this clone: Antigen specificity is unknown.

This CDR3 region has 15 residues. Trimming took 6 bases from V and 5 from J; bases not matched to a gene: 6. Germline lookup yields CDR1 MDHEN and CDR2 SYDVKM. The TCR was taken from an adult in good health. The V call is TRBV28, the J call TRBJ1-5, with 11 bases aligning to TRBD1. The starting material was peripheral blood, obtained on day 0 of AZD1222 vaccination. For the CDR3, the DNA is TGTGCCAGCAGCCAACCGGGACAGGGGGATCAGCCCCAGCATTTT. It yields the protein CASSQPGQGDQPQHF.